The entry that follows covers one TCR beta chain sequence. The data are from a study of blood T cell repertoires in COVID-19. The CDR3 runs 14 residues. CDR1 is KGHDR, CDR2 SFDVKD, per germline. J was trimmed by 3 bases and V by 10 bases; bases with no gene match: 11. Assay: immunoSEQ multiplex PCR; the TCRdb copy retains only in-frame clones and omits some. The sample has tens of thousands of clones, 91% seen once. This TCR came from a woman between 45 and 60 years old in a cohort sampled during active COVID-19. The chain has TRBV24-1 and TRBJ2-7; 7 bases are a match to TRBD2. The sequenced material came from peripheral blood. Here the CDR3 DNA reads TGTGCCACTCATCGGCTAGCGGAAAACTACGAGCAGTACTTC. It codes for CATHRLAENYEQYF.